The 10 T cell receptor beta chains below were found in one sample sequenced in a study of blood T cell repertoires in COVID-19 (dated by TCRdb to about 2020). Libraries were constructed by the immunoSEQ multiplex PCR assay. TCRdb carries this immuneACCESS record with in-frame sequences only. Its versions omit some clonotypes, under half of them owing to an unresolved V gene in the studies checked, with the rest unexplained. Counted in this sample were 60,000 to 85,000 clones; 70% to 80% of them appeared once. Jointly, the top ten make up 21% of the sample. The sample was peripheral blood. Receptors were obtained from a man aged 70-80 years with acute or convalescent COVID-19.

This chain connects TRBV29-1 to TRBJ2-7; 7 bases agree with TRBD1. The ends lost 1 base at V and 5 bases at J; junction bases unmatched: 8. Germline CDR1 and CDR2: SQVTM and ANQGSEA. The CDR3 is made up of 14 amino acids. The CDR3 sequence: CSVEGDRGRDEQYF. In DNA, the CDR3 is TGCAGCGTTGAAGGAGATAGGGGGCGAGACGAGCAGTACTTC.

This clone was counted once. The rearrangement uses TRBV2 and TRBJ2-2, with D possibly being TRBD1 (6 bases). Looked up from germline, CDR1 is SNHLY and CDR2 is FYNNEI. Trimming removed 6 bases at V and 6 bases at J, with 11 bases between. The length of the CDR3 is 13 residues. Here the CDR3 DNA reads TGTGCCAGCAGACAGGGAGAGTCCGGGGAGCTGTTTTTT. Amino acids: CASRQGESGELFF.

Only a few counts were recorded for this clone. The rearrangement links TRBV7-2 to TRBJ2-1; the D gene is possibly TRBD1 (6 bases). CDR1 is SGHTA, CDR2 FQGNSA, per germline. The CDR3 has 13 residues. V lost 5 bases to trimming and J lost 8 bases, with 13 bases between them. The CDR3 DNA reads as TGTGCCAGCAGCCACAGGGAAAGGCATGAGCAGTTCTTC. It specifies CASSHRERHEQFF. The variable domain in full, with the rest retrieved from reference TRBV7-2 and TRBJ2-1, is GAGVSQSPSNKVTEKGKDVELRCDPISGHTALYWYRQSLGQGLEFLIYFQGNSAPDKSGLPSDRFSAERTGGSVSTLTIQRTQQEDSAVYLCASSHRERHEQFFGPGTRLTVL.

The chain carries TRBV7-2 and TRBJ2-3, with 10 bases fitting TRBD1. J gave up 1 base and V 6 bases, and 7 bases lay outside the gene matches. Germline V gives CDR1 SGHTA, CDR2 FQGNSA. This CDR3 contains 16 residues. The DNA for the CDR3 is TGTGCCAGCAGTTCCGGGACAGGGGTGCGCACAGATACGCAGTATTTT. It codes for CASSSGTGVRTDTQYF.

The V and J genes are TRBV15 and TRBJ1-2; D call uncertain. The length of the CDR3 is 15 residues. Trimming shortened V by 1 base and J by 10 bases, and 19 bases separated the two germline ends. The V gene's germline CDR1 is LNHNV and CDR2 YYDKDF (reference sequence). The CDR3 loop reads CATSRAVRVDQDYTF. The CDR3 DNA is TGTGCCACCAGCAGAGCGGTACGCGTCGATCAGGACTACACCTTC.

In this sample, this clone turned up many times. The V call is TRBV5-6, the J call TRBJ2-1, with 9 bases fitting TRBD2. V lost 0 bases, J lost 6 bases, and 7 bases stayed unmatched. Per germline, CDR1 SGHDT and CDR2 YYEEEE. The CDR3 sequence is 16 residues long. The chain's CDR3 is CASSLGVKREVNEQFF. CDR3 nucleotides: TGTGCCAGCAGCTTGGGAGTAAAGCGGGAGGTCAATGAGCAGTTCTTC.

The chain employs TRBV6-4 and TRBJ1-1; no firm D call. The CDR3 consists of 13 residues. The V gene lost 5 bases and the J gene lost 2 bases, with 9 bases spanning the gap. The V gene's germline CDR1 is MRHNA and CDR2 SNTAGT. CDR3 residues: CASSMTANTEAFF. The CDR3 region has the DNA TGTGCCAGCAGTATGACTGCCAACACTGAAGCTTTCTTT.

The J gene is TRBJ1-6, the V gene TRBV4-3, with D possibly being TRBD1 (5 bases). The ends were cut back, 0 bases at V and 2 bases at J, with 8 bases in the middle. This CDR3 has 16 residues. CDR1 and CDR2 from the germline V gene are LGHNA and YSLEER. The CDR3 region is CASSQEETAYNSPLHF. The CDR3 DNA reads as TGCGCCAGCAGCCAAGAAGAGACAGCCTATAATTCACCCCTCCACTTT.

The sample holds a few counts of this clone. The chain carries TRBV5-4 and TRBJ1-1, with D perhaps TRBD1 (6 bases). Germline-derived CDR1 and CDR2 are SGHNT and YYREEE (reference sequence). V lost 3 bases, J lost 6 bases, and 12 bases lay in between. This CDR3 has 13 residues. CDR3 residues: CASSSQGTAEAFF. The CDR3 bases are TGTGCCAGCAGCTCACAGGGTACCGCTGAAGCTTTCTTT.

Worth noting for this clone: Other DNA sequences in this sample translate to the same CDR3. The chain couples TRBV5-1 to TRBJ2-1; TRBD2 aligns across 13 bases. The germline V gene encodes CDR1 SGHRS and CDR2 YFSETQ. The CDR3 is 17 residues long. V shed 4 bases and J 0 bases; nucleotides not matched to a gene: 4. CDR3 sequence: CASSPGLAGVSYNEQFF. CDR3 bases: TGCGCCAGCAGCCCCGGACTAGCGGGAGTCTCCTACAATGAGCAGTTCTTC.